These T cell receptor beta chains were read from a single sample in a study of blood T cell repertoires in COVID-19. The data were produced by immunoSEQ multiplex PCR, yet TCRdb's version contains in-frame clones alone and is incomplete. There are about 33,000 clones in the sample; about 90% occur only once, and 20% lies in the top ten. The sequenced material came from peripheral blood. Receptor source: a man in his 60s with acute or convalescent COVID-19. Each CDR3 is given with its conserved first and last residue.

>13|TRBJ1-1|TRBV7-2
CASSSGTATEAFF
>11|TRBJ1-1|TRBV5-1
CASMGQTEAFF
>16|TRBJ2-7|TRBV15
CATSGLRTSVMHEQYF
>15|TRBJ2-3|TRBV5-1
CASSEGAGGPDTQYF
>16|TRBJ1-1|TRBV11-2
CASSPTQTVGTTEAFF
>13|TRBJ2-5|TRBV3-1/TRBV3-2
CASGGATQETQYF
>13|TRBJ1-5|TRBV30
CAWSLDRGQPQHF
>14|TRBJ2-5|TRBV10-1
CASSAGLAEETQYF
>12|TRBJ1-1|TRBV18
CASSPPGGWAFF
>14|TRBJ2-1|TRBV10-3
CAISESKLLNEQFF
>16|TRBJ2-3|TRBV11-2
CASSLLAGIAGVHQYF
>16|TRBJ2-1|TRBV5-4
CASSLDPSRANNEQFF
>13|TRBJ1-5|TRBV6-5
CASTRQMDQPQHF
>14|TRBJ2-5|TRBV3-1/TRBV3-2
CASSQYDFRETQYF
>16|TRBJ1-2|TRBV27
CASSLLTGTVLYGYTF
>15|TRBJ1-3|TRBV5-1
CASSLDHISGNTIYF
>17|TRBJ2-1|TRBV27
CASSPSRTGGGYNEQFF
>13|TRBJ2-7|TRBV19
CASSQGLNLGQYF
>18|TRBJ2-1|TRBV27
CASKPLAGGQSVGTKQFF
>16|TRBJ2-3|TRBV5-1
CASSFWSGSSTDTQYF
>15|TRBJ2-7|TRBV28
CASSRASGRGYEQYF
>12|TRBJ2-1|TRBV27
CASSLPGGRPFF
>13|TRBJ1-2|TRBV30
CAWNPMGQGRYTF
>16|TRBJ2-2|TRBV24-1
CATSDPRQGLAGELFF
>15|TRBJ2-7|TRBV5-1
CASSLAGTATYEQYF
>13|TRBJ1-2|TRBV28
CASIFRTGDGYTF
>13|TRBJ1-1|TRBV2
CASSGQEIGDAFF
>14|TRBJ1-4|TRBV6-1
CASSPDRAIEKLFF